Presented here are 19 T cell receptor beta chains from one specimen sequenced in a study of beta chain features in type 1 diabetes. Study observations and caveats: Researchers report that Type 1 diabetes patients had moderately but significantly shorter TCRB CDR3s across all four CD4+ subsets.

The whole isolated RNA underwent reverse transcription, so sequencing captured expressed TCRB transcripts. Assay used: immunoSEQ multiplex PCR; TCRdb lists only in-frame clones, some missing. Found here are 600,000 to 750,000 clones, about an eighth of them singletons; the top ten hold around 0.12%. These TCRs' antigens remain unknown. Sequencing was done on a sample of naive CD4+ T cells from blood. These receptors all come from a man younger than 45 with type 1 diabetes.

V is TRBV27 and J is TRBJ1-2; D is perhaps TRBD1 (5 bases). The germline gives CDR1 MNHEY, CDR2 SMNVEV (reference sequence). V was shortened by 3 bases and J by 5 bases, with 13 bases between the two germline ends. There are 14 residues in the CDR3. DNA of the CDR3: TGTGCCAGCAGTTTCGGCAGGGTCGGGTATGGCTACACCTTC. This encodes CASSFGRVGYGYTF.

V is TRBV10-2 and J is TRBJ2-7; a possible D gene is TRBD1 (6 bases). Looked up from germline, CDR1 is WSHSY and CDR2 is SAAADI. The CDR3 runs 14 residues. The V end was cut by 3 bases, the J end by 2 bases, with 11 bases between. CDR3 nucleotide sequence: TGCGCCAGCAGTGAATTCGGACAGACCTACGAGCAGTACTTC. Translating it yields CASSEFGQTYEQYF.

The sample holds a few counts of this clone. The chain carries TRBV25-1 and TRBJ2-5; TRBD2 matches 10 bases. V lost 4 bases and J lost 5; bases outside the gene matches: 4. The CDR3 is 14 amino acids. Germline V gene data show CDR1 as MGHDK and CDR2 as SYGVNS. CDR3 loop: CASSATSGVETQYF. DNA for the CDR3: TGTGCCAGCAGTGCTACTAGCGGGGTTGAGACCCAGTACTTC.

This clone was seen more than once but under ten times. Other DNA sequences in the same sample also yield this CDR3. This sequence joins TRBV18 and TRBJ2-7; the D is unclear. The V end lost 2 bases, the J end lost 5 bases, and 4 bases lay between the germline ends. From germline, CDR1 is KGHSH and CDR2 LQKENI. The CDR3 has 11 amino acids. The CDR3 DNA sequence: TGTGCCAGCTCACCAGGTCACGAGCAGTACTTC. Encoded protein: CASSPGHEQYF.

The chain carries TRBV25-1 and TRBJ1-3; D uncertain. The CDR3 runs to 17 residues. Trimming stripped 0 bases from V and 0 bases from J, with 12 bases between. From germline, CDR1 is MGHDK and CDR2 SYGVNS. The CDR3 spells CASSEYQPESSGNTIYF. CDR3 coding DNA: TGTGCCAGCAGTGAATATCAGCCCGAGAGCTCTGGAAACACCATATATTTT.

This clone has a handful of counts. The chain carries TRBV7-6 and TRBJ1-6; D is unclear. V gave up 4 bases and J gave up 7 bases, with 8 bases separating them. The CDR3 length is 13 residues. Germline assignment: CDR1 SGHVS and CDR2 FNYEAQ. The chain's CDR3 is CASSSYLNSPLHF. CDR3 coding DNA: TGTGCCAGCAGCTCCTATTTAAATTCACCCCTCCACTTT.

This clone has more than one count but fewer than ten. The chain combines TRBV9 with TRBJ2-5, with D perhaps matching TRBD1 (6 bases). Trimming removed 4 bases at V and 5 bases at J, with 21 bases between. CDR3 length: 16 residues. Germline V lookup: CDR1 SGDLS, CDR2 YYNGEE. The CDR3 sequence: CASSPEAGELLETQYF. In nucleotides, the CDR3 is TGTGCCAGCAGCCCCGAGGCAGGGGAATTGTTGGAGACCCAGTACTTC. Full variable domain (missing parts from reference TRBV9 and TRBJ2-5): DSGVTQTPKHLITATGQRVTLRCSPRSGDLSVYWYQQSLDQGLQFLIQYYNGEERAKGNILERFSAQQFPDLHSELNLSSLELGDSALYFCASSPEAGELLETQYFGPGTRLLVL.

The chain has TRBV19 and TRBJ2-1; 9 nucleotides align to TRBD1. Germline V gene sequence: CDR1 LNHDA, CDR2 SQIVND (reference sequence). The CDR3 totals 11 residues. The trim removed 6 bases at V and 15 bases at J, leaving 6 bases unmatched. This CDR3 reads CASSPGTGRFF. The CDR3 DNA reads TGTGCCAGTAGCCCCGGGACAGGGCGGTTCTTC.

This clone has just a few counts. V is TRBV7-2 and J is TRBJ1-6, with a possible D match to TRBD1 (5 bases). This CDR3 is built from 14 residues. Trimming cost V 1 base and J 5 bases, with 6 bases left between them. Germline V CDR1 and CDR2: SGHTA, FQGNSA. CDR3 DNA sequence: TGTGCCAGCAGCTTAGAGGGGAATAATTCACCCCTCCACTTT. It encodes CASSLEGNNSPLHF.

The chain is built from TRBV4-3 and TRBJ2-1, with a tentative D call TRBD1 (6 bases). Germline V gene data show CDR1 as LGHNA and CDR2 as YSLEER. The CDR3 totals 15 residues. Trimming took off 1 base at V and 3 bases at J, with 10 bases between the two ends. The CDR3 reads CASSQGLGGYNEQFF. CDR3 coding DNA: TGCGCCAGCAGCCAAGGGTTAGGGGGCTACAATGAGCAGTTCTTC.

This clone turned up a few times. The sample holds other DNA sequences that translate to the same CDR3. This sequence joins TRBV9 and TRBJ1-6; D perhaps matches TRBD1 (6 bases). Per the germline V gene, CDR1 is SGDLS and CDR2 is YYNGEE. Trimming took 3 bases from V and 9 from J, leaving 16 bases between them. The CDR3 runs to 15 residues. The CDR3 sequence is CASSAEGTGPSPLHF. CDR3 DNA: TGTGCCAGCAGCGCGGAGGGAACAGGGCCTTCACCCCTCCACTTT.

This chain connects TRBV18 to TRBJ2-7; 7 bases are a match to TRBD1. CDR1 is KGHSH, CDR2 LQKENI, per germline. This CDR3 contains 15 residues. V lost 2 bases, J lost 1 base, and 5 bases stayed unmatched. DNA of the CDR3: TGTGCCAGCTCACCATCGACAGGGAGATCCTACGAGCAGTACTTC. This codes for CASSPSTGRSYEQYF.

The chain joins TRBV7-2 to TRBJ1-2; D perhaps matches TRBD1 (5 bases). V was shortened by 1 base and J by 6 bases, with 12 bases between the two germline ends. The germline V gene encodes CDR1 SGHTA and CDR2 FQGNSA. CDR3 length: 14 residues. CDR3 coding DNA: TGTGCCAGCAGCTTAGACAGGAGTACTGATGGCTACACCTTC. It translates to CASSLDRSTDGYTF.

The V gene is TRBV7-9, the J gene TRBJ2-3; maybe TRBD2 (6 bases). CDR3 length: 13 amino acids. Trimming took 5 bases from V and 9 from J, leaving 15 bases between them. Germline lookup yields CDR1 SEHNR and CDR2 FQNEAQ (reference sequence). The CDR3 here is CASSDAGGSTQYF. CDR3 DNA sequence: TGTGCCAGCAGCGACGCAGGAGGGTCGACGCAGTATTTT.

The V and J genes are TRBV4-1 and TRBJ2-5, with 7 bases aligning to TRBD2. J gave up 2 bases and V 3 bases, and 3 bases lay outside the gene matches. Germline values: CDR1 MGHRA, CDR2 YSYEKL. The CDR3 consists of 14 residues. Written as DNA, the CDR3 is TGCGCCAGCAGCCACGGGGGAGGGCAAGAGACCCAGTACTTC. Its protein is CASSHGGGQETQYF.

The chain recombines TRBV28 with TRBJ1-5, with 7 positions matching TRBD1. CDR1 and CDR2 from the germline V gene are MDHEN and SYDVKM. The CDR3 runs 14 residues. V lost 9 bases to trimming and J lost 7 bases; unmatched junction nucleotides: 12. In DNA form, the CDR3 reads TGTGCCAGTCGGGTAGGGGGCACGAGACAGCCCCAGCATTTT. Translating it yields CASRVGGTRQPQHF. Filled out from reference TRBV28 and TRBJ1-5, the complete variable domain reads DVKVTQSSRYLVKRTGEKVFLECVQDMDHENMFWYRQDPGLGLRLIYFSYDVKMKEKGDIPEGYSVSREKKERFSLILESASTNQTSMYLCASRVGGTRQPQHFGDGTRLSIL.

The chain uses TRBV5-1 and TRBJ2-2; D is possibly TRBD1 or TRBD2 (5 bases each). The CDR3 extends over 15 amino acids. Germline CDR1 SGHRS, CDR2 YFSETQ. Trimming pared 6 bases from V and 0 bases from J, leaving 12 bases between. The CDR3 bases are TGCGCCAGCAACCCTGGGGGAACGAACACCGGGGAGCTGTTTTTT. As protein: CASNPGGTNTGELFF.

V and J are TRBV5-1 and TRBJ1-6; no definite D call. Germline CDR1 and CDR2: SGHRS and YFSETQ. This CDR3 has 15 amino acids. V was trimmed by 0 bases and J by 6 bases, leaving 10 bases between them. DNA of the CDR3: TGCGCCAGCAGCTTGGTCTGGCAGGTTAATTCACCCCTCCACTTT. Translated: CASSLVWQVNSPLHF.

This clone was seen more than once but under ten times. The chain combines TRBV14 with TRBJ2-3, with D maybe TRBD1 (5 bases). In germline, CDR1 is SGHDN, CDR2 FVKESK. The germline V and J ends were trimmed by 4 bases and 6 bases, with 20 bases remaining between them. CDR3 length equals 16 residues. The CDR3 spells CASSPATGQPKDTQYF. CDR3 sequence (DNA): TGTGCCAGCAGCCCAGCAACCGGACAACCAAAGGATACGCAGTATTTT.